Below are 11 T cell receptor beta chains sequenced from a single sample in a study of blood T cell repertoires in COVID-19. Method: immunoSEQ multiplex PCR; TCRdb's copy keeps in-frame clones and lacks some. Of over 400,000 clones in the sample, roughly nine tenths were seen once. The sequenced sample consisted of peripheral blood. Receptors were obtained from a woman aged 45-59 years with COVID-19, enrolled during active disease.

The chain recombines TRBV18 with TRBJ2-3; D perhaps matches TRBD2 (5 bases). Trimming took off 6 bases at V and 0 bases at J, with 7 bases between the two ends. CDR1 KGHSH and CDR2 LQKENI come from the germline V gene. This CDR3 is built from 13 residues. CDR3 coding DNA: TGTGCCAGCTCGGCGGGCAGCACAGATACGCAGTATTTT. As protein: CASSAGSTDTQYF. Full variable domain (outside the CDR3, taken from reference TRBV18 and TRBJ2-3): NAGVMQNPRHLVRRRGQEARLRCSPMKGHSHVYWYRQLPEEGLKFMVYLQKENIIDESGMPKERFSAEFPKEGPSILRIQQVVRGDSAAYFCASSAGSTDTQYFGPGTRLTVL.

V is TRBV6-5 and J is TRBJ1-5, with D possibly matching TRBD1 (5 bases). This CDR3 comprises 14 residues. V was trimmed by 6 bases and J by 1 base, leaving 10 bases between them. Per the germline V gene, CDR1 is MNHEY and CDR2 is SVGAGI. CDR3: CASSFRASNQPQHF. The CDR3 region has the DNA TGTGCCAGCAGCTTCAGGGCGAGCAATCAGCCCCAGCATTTT.

The chain recombines TRBV9 with TRBJ1-4; D is unresolved. Trimming cost V 4 bases and J 8 bases, with 18 bases left between them. There are 15 residues in the CDR3. The V gene's germline CDR1 is SGDLS and CDR2 YYNGEE. The CDR3 coding sequence is TGTGCCAGCAGCCCAGCCGGACCCCCGGGGGAAAAACTGTTTTTT. It specifies CASSPAGPPGEKLFF.

The rearrangement uses TRBV7-2 and TRBJ2-7, with 11 bases identical to TRBD2. The CDR3 length is 15 residues. J gave up 3 bases and V 5 bases, and 6 bases lay outside the gene matches. Looked up from germline, CDR1 is SGHTA and CDR2 is FQGNSA. For the CDR3, the DNA is TGTGCCAGCAGCATTAGCGGGGGGGCGGTCTACGAGCAGTACTTC. Translating it yields CASSISGGAVYEQYF.

The J gene is TRBJ2-3, the V gene TRBV2, with 8 bases aligning to TRBD1. The V gene's germline CDR1 is SNHLY and CDR2 FYNNEI. The CDR3 has 18 amino acids. The V gene end was trimmed by 7 bases and the J gene end by 2 bases; junction bases not matched to a gene: 17. CDR3 sequence: CASTTHRTGRRVTDTQYF. For the CDR3, the DNA is TGTGCCAGCACCACACATCGGACAGGGAGACGCGTCACAGATACGCAGTATTTT. Full variable domain (rest looked up from reference TRBV2 and TRBJ2-3): EPEVTQTPSHQVTQMGQEVILRCVPISNHLYFYWYRQILGQKVEFLVSFYNNEISEKSEIFDDQFSVERPDGSNFTLKIRSTKLEDSAMYFCASTTHRTGRRVTDTQYFGPGTRLTVL.

This chain connects TRBV9 to TRBJ1-5; unclear D gene. V dropped 0 bases and J dropped 13 bases, with 14 bases sitting between them. CDR3 length: 13 residues. Germline V gene sequence: CDR1 SGDLS, CDR2 YYNGEE. The chain's CDR3 is CASSVASEGGQHF. The CDR3 nucleotides are TGTGCCAGCAGCGTAGCGAGTGAGGGTGGACAGCATTTT.

This chain joins TRBV12-5 and TRBJ2-7; 9 bases are shared with TRBD1. J lost 7 bases, V lost 3 bases, and 10 bases had no gene match. CDR1 and CDR2 from the germline V gene are LGHNT and FRNRAP. This CDR3 has 15 residues. CDR3 in DNA: TGTGCTAGTGGTTTAATCGGACAGGGGTTGCTAGAGCAGTACTTC. This translates into CASGLIGQGLLEQYF. Drawing the rest from reference TRBV12-5 and TRBJ2-7, the complete variable domain is DARVTQTPRHKVTEMGQEVTMRCQPILGHNTVFWYRQTMMQGLELLAYFRNRAPLDDSGMPKDRFSAEMPDATLATLKIQPSEPRDSAVYFCASGLIGQGLLEQYFGPGTRLTVT.

The chain recombines TRBV19 with TRBJ1-1; no reliable D call. Trimming stripped 5 bases from V and 4 bases from J, with 17 bases between. From germline, CDR1 is LNHDA and CDR2 SQIVND (reference sequence). The CDR3 is 15 amino acids. The CDR3 coding sequence is TGTGCCAGTAGTGTCGCAATACAGAGTCCCACTGAAGCTTTCTTT. Translating it yields CASSVAIQSPTEAFF.

The chain uses TRBV6-6 and TRBJ2-1; 7 bases line up with TRBD2. Germline V CDR1 and CDR2: MNHNY, SVGAGI (reference sequence). The CDR3 has 17 residues. After removal of 5 bases from V and 1 base from J, the junction contained 11 bases not matched to a gene. The CDR3 nucleotides are TGTGCCAGCAGTCCTACACGCGGGGGAGGGTCCTACAATGAGCAGTTCTTC. It codes for CASSPTRGGGSYNEQFF.

The rearrangement links TRBV24-1 to TRBJ2-3; no definite D call. This CDR3 has 15 amino acids. Germline CDR1 KGHDR, CDR2 SFDVKD. V lost 4 bases and J 0 bases, leaving 10 bases between the germline ends. The CDR3 nucleotides read TGTGCCACCAGTGAGTCGAGGCTTAGCACAGATACGCAGTATTTT. Its protein is CATSESRLSTDTQYF.

The CDR3 here is CASSLLSSYNEQFF. The DNA of the CDR3 is TGCGCCAGCAGCTTGCTGAGCTCCTACAATGAGCAGTTCTTC. V usage is TRBV5-1 and J usage is TRBJ2-1, with unresolved D. The CDR3 covers 14 residues. CDR1 and CDR2 from the germline V gene are SGHRS and YFSETQ. Trimming stripped 1 base from V and 0 bases from J, with 5 bases between.